The entry that follows covers one T cell receptor (beta chain) sequence. The antigen remains undetermined. From germline, CDR1 is SGHVS and CDR2 FQNEAQ. Trimming cost V 4 bases and J 2 bases, with 18 bases left between them. The CDR3 is 16 amino acids. The sample belongs to a study of cytomegalovirus exposure and HLA in healthy donors. The study, taken as a whole, reports: Most observed TCR sequences were rare, whereas some public TCRs were detected in many donors. Among the CMV-associated chains, three were confirmed in vitro as specific for CMV antigens.

The repertoire was sequenced with immunoSEQ multiplex PCR; TCRdb's copy has only in-frame clones and lacks some. This repertoire shows approximately 270,000 clones, approximately 86% found once; its top ten account for 1%. This clonotype was sampled from a young woman in good health and CMV-seronegative. This sequence joins TRBV7-8 and TRBJ2-7, with D unresolved. The sequencing sample was made of PBMCs. CDR3 amino acids: CASSSPRLSRTYEQYF. CDR3 bases: TGTGCCAGCAGCTCACCGAGACTCTCTAGAACCTACGAGCAGTACTTC. Based on the CDR3 plus reference TRBV7-8 and TRBJ2-7, the full variable domain is GAGVSQSPRYKVAKRGQDVALRCDPISGHVSLFWYQQALGQGPEFLTYFQNEAQLDKSGLPSDRFFAERPEGSVSTLKIQRTQQEDSAVYLCASSSPRLSRTYEQYFGPGTRLTVT.